These 19 T cell receptor beta chains came from one sample sequenced in a study of control samples from healthy donors and cancer patients. Sequenced by immunoSEQ multiplex PCR; TCRdb stores in-frame clones only, minus some. Among some 120,000 clones listed, about 93% were seen once. The sample taken for sequencing was PBMCs. The origin of the receptors is a man over 45 with head and neck cancer.

This clone was picked up a small number of times. The rearrangement links TRBV28 to TRBJ2-1; 8 bases map to TRBD1. With 6 bases clipped from V and 5 bases from J, the junction kept 9 bases outside the gene matches. The CDR3 sequence is 15 residues long. The germline gives CDR1 MDHEN, CDR2 SYDVKM. The CDR3, as DNA: TGTGCCAGCAGGTCAGGGGGCGCGGAAAACAATGAGCAGTTCTTC. Translated: CASRSGGAENNEQFF.

This chain links TRBV7-8 with TRBJ2-3, with 13 bases aligning to TRBD2. The CDR3 has 16 amino acids. J gave up 5 bases and V 2 bases, and 4 bases lay outside the gene matches. Germline V gene data show CDR1 as SGHVS and CDR2 as FQNEAQ. CDR3 sequence (DNA): TGTGCCAGCAGCTTAAAAACTAGCGGGGGGGTAGATACGCAGTATTTT. Protein sequence: CASSLKTSGGVDTQYF.

The chain is built from TRBV5-1 and TRBJ1-1; a weak D match, TRBD1 (6 bases). The CDR3 runs to 11 residues. V was trimmed by 4 bases and J by 11 bases, leaving 12 bases between them. The germline V gene encodes CDR1 SGHRS and CDR2 YFSETQ. The CDR3 DNA sequence: TGCGCCAGCAGCCAAGGGGGGGAGGCTTTCTTT. This sequence encodes CASSQGGEAFF.

The V call is TRBV25-1, the J call TRBJ1-2; D uncertain. Germline CDR1 MGHDK, CDR2 SYGVNS. Trimming cost V 1 base and J 3 bases, with 6 bases left between them. This CDR3 is built from 13 residues. CDR3 loop: CASSELRDYGYTF. CDR3 coding DNA: TGTGCCAGCAGTGAATTACGGGACTATGGCTACACCTTC.

This clone was picked up one time. V is TRBV6-2 or TRBV6-3 and J is TRBJ1-6; D unresolved. V lost 7 bases and J 6 bases, leaving 19 bases between the germline ends. CDR3 length: 16 residues. Germline loops: CDR1 MNHEY, CDR2 SVGEGT. CDR3 residues: CASTPLRTAINSPLHF. The CDR3 DNA is TGTGCCAGCACCCCACTACGAACGGCAATTAATTCACCCCTCCACTTT.

With respect to this clone: Additional DNA sequences in this sample encode the identical CDR3. The gene calls are TRBV12-3 or TRBV12-4 and TRBJ1-3; no definite D call. V was pared by 3 bases and J by 3 bases, with 0 bases between. This CDR3 has 11 residues. Written as DNA, the CDR3 is TGTGCCAGCAGTTTTGGAAACACCATATATTTT. The encoded protein is CASSFGNTIYF.

V is TRBV28 and J is TRBJ1-2; D may be TRBD1 (5 bases). With 3 bases removed from V and 2 bases from J, the gap between germline ends came to 10 bases. Germline-derived CDR1 and CDR2 are MDHEN and SYDVKM. The CDR3 consists of 14 residues. The CDR3 DNA sequence: TGTGCCAGCAGTTTCAGACGGGGGAACTATGGCTACACCTTC. This gives the protein CASSFRRGNYGYTF.

As regards this clone: The identical CDR3 is also encoded by other nucleotide sequences in the sample. V gene TRBV28 combines with J gene TRBJ2-2; 10 bases map to TRBD2. The CDR3 has 16 amino acids. CDR1 is MDHEN, CDR2 SYDVKM, per germline. The V and J ends lost 5 bases and 4 bases, in that order; junction bases with no gene match: 7. The CDR3 is CASSQERGGSTGELFF. CDR3 bases: TGTGCCAGCAGTCAAGAGCGGGGGGGGTCCACCGGGGAGCTGTTTTTT.

The chain links TRBV27 to TRBJ1-5, with D possibly being TRBD1 (6 bases). V was cut by 6 bases and J by 3 bases, with 15 bases left in between. CDR1 and CDR2 (germline): MNHEY, SMNVEV (reference sequence). The CDR3 has 15 residues. CDR3 bases: TGTGCCAGCAGCACAGGGTTGATGGCCAATCAGCCCCAGCATTTT. The encoded protein is CASSTGLMANQPQHF.

The rearrangement uses TRBV19 and TRBJ1-5; 7 bases fit TRBD1. The CDR3 is 12 amino acids. With 5 bases clipped from V and 14 bases from J, the junction kept 9 bases outside the gene matches. Germline V gives CDR1 LNHDA, CDR2 SQIVND (reference sequence). CDR3 amino acids: CASSVTGRVKHF. In DNA, the CDR3 is TGTGCCAGTAGTGTGACAGGGAGGGTGAAGCATTTT. The full variable domain, its missing parts supplied by reference TRBV19 and TRBJ1-5, is DGGITQSPKYLFRKEGQNVTLSCEQNLNHDAMYWYRQDPGQGLRLIYYSQIVNDFQKGDIAEGYSVSREKKESFPLTVTSAQKNPTAFYLCASSVTGRVKHFGDGTRLSIL.

This clone was observed a handful of times. This sequence joins TRBV30 and TRBJ2-7; 7 bases align to TRBD1. Germline V lookup: CDR1 GTSNPN, CDR2 SVGIG (reference sequence). This CDR3 has 14 residues. J was trimmed by 2 bases and V by 3 bases; bases with no gene match: 7. The CDR3 region has the DNA TGTGCCTGGAGCGACAGGGCCGGCGCCTACGAGCAGTACTTC. Protein sequence: CAWSDRAGAYEQYF.

The chain links TRBV27 to TRBJ2-1, with a possible D match to TRBD1 (5 bases). CDR1 is MNHEY, CDR2 SMNVEV, per germline (reference sequence). The CDR3 has 15 amino acids. V lost 2 bases and J lost 2, with 10 bases in between. The CDR3 coding sequence is TGTGCCAGCAGTTTAGGTGTAGGGGCCTACAATGAGCAGTTCTTC. Translating it yields CASSLGVGAYNEQFF.

The CDR3 is CASRKSSYNSPLHF. The DNA of the CDR3 is TGTGCCAGCAGGAAGAGCTCCTATAATTCACCCCTCCACTTT. V is TRBV6-5 and J is TRBJ1-6; D is uncertain. V was trimmed by 6 bases and J by 0 bases, leaving 6 bases between them. The CDR3 totals 14 residues. Per germline, CDR1 MNHEY and CDR2 SVGAGI.

This chain uses TRBV27 with TRBJ2-5; D remains ambiguous. V lost 3 bases to trimming and J lost 4 bases, with 12 bases between them. The germline V gene encodes CDR1 MNHEY and CDR2 SMNVEV (reference sequence). The CDR3 consists of 14 residues. The CDR3, as DNA: TGTGCCAGCAGTTTCTCGCTATCACCAGAGACCCAGTACTTC. Residues: CASSFSLSPETQYF.

The genes are TRBV5-1 and TRBJ1-1, with a tentative D call TRBD1 (5 bases). Germline V CDR1 and CDR2: SGHRS, YFSETQ. This CDR3 has 16 residues. V lost 2 bases to trimming and J lost 2 bases, with 16 bases between them. This CDR3 reads CASSFTGSPYNTEAFF. CDR3 nucleotide sequence: TGCGCCAGCAGCTTTACAGGCTCACCCTATAACACTGAAGCTTTCTTT. Based on the CDR3 plus reference TRBV5-1 and TRBJ1-1, the full variable domain is KAGVTQTPRYLIKTRGQQVTLSCSPISGHRSVSWYQQTPGQGLQFLFEYFSETQRNKGNFPGRFSGRQFSNSRSEMNVSTLELGDSALYLCASSFTGSPYNTEAFFGQGTRLTVV.

This clone was detected only once. This chain joins TRBV29-1 and TRBJ2-1; tentatively, D is TRBD2 (6 bases). The CDR3 covers 14 residues. The V end lost 8 bases, the J end lost 6 bases, and 20 bases lay between the germline ends. Looked up from germline, CDR1 is SQVTM and CDR2 is ANQGSEA. CDR3 sequence reads: CSSNTGELGNEQFF. CDR3 in DNA: TGCAGCTCCAATACGGGGGAGTTGGGCAATGAGCAGTTCTTC.

The sample holds one count of this clone. The chain joins TRBV2 to TRBJ2-7; D perhaps matches TRBD2 (5 bases). The assigned J gene may be wrong: the sequence end matches TRBJ2-1 better. This CDR3 has 12 residues. The germline V gene has CDR1 SNHLY and CDR2 FYNNEI. CDR3 coding DNA: TGTGCCAGCAGTGGTACGGGGTATGAGCAGTTCTTC. Its translation is CASSGTGYEQFF.

The J gene is TRBJ2-3, the V gene TRBV18; TRBD2 agrees at 7 bases. From germline, CDR1 is KGHSH and CDR2 LQKENI. Unmatched junction bases numbered 8, after V lost 5 bases and J lost 3 bases. The CDR3 covers 15 residues. This chain's CDR3 is CASSFRAGETDTQYF. CDR3 nucleotide sequence: TGTGCCAGCTCATTCAGGGCGGGGGAGACAGATACGCAGTATTTT.

The chain links TRBV6-1 to TRBJ2-1; 8 nucleotides match TRBD1. The CDR3 contains 16 residues. V shed 4 bases and J 8 bases; nucleotides not matched to a gene: 13. The germline V gene has CDR1 MNHNS and CDR2 SASEGT. The CDR3 DNA follows: TGTGCCAGCAGTGCTCAATCCGGACAGGGATGGGATGAGCAGTTCTTC. This codes for CASSAQSGQGWDEQFF.